This T cell receptor (beta chain) was observed in a study of T cell responses to AZD1222 COVID-19 vaccine. Germline assignment: CDR1 MDHEN and CDR2 SYDVKM. The CDR3 extends over 19 amino acids. V lost 5 bases and J lost 0, with 22 bases in between. Study-level findings and limits: Most donors were white British, females outnumbered males, and clonal diversity was possibly underestimated. The study found vaccine-associated CD4 TCRs spanning spike, dominant at 160-218 and 743-854. No repertoire was sampled before or during the peak T cell response, only after it. Baseline seropositives among AZD1222 recipients totaled only 5 to 7.

As for this clone: Its cognate antigen is unknown.

Sequencing used immunoSEQ multiplex PCR; TCRdb keeps in-frame clones, though not all of them. The sample carries tens of thousands of clones, about 80% recorded once. This TCR came from an adult who received the MenACWY meningococcal vaccine as a control. The specimen was peripheral blood, collected 28 days after the second dose of the MenACWY control vaccine. This sequence joins TRBV28 and TRBJ1-4; D possibly corresponds to TRBD1 (6 bases). Written as DNA, the CDR3 is TGTGCCAGCAGTATCCCGGGACAACTAGGCTATGCAACTAATGAAAAACTGTTTTTT. Its protein is CASSIPGQLGYATNEKLFF.